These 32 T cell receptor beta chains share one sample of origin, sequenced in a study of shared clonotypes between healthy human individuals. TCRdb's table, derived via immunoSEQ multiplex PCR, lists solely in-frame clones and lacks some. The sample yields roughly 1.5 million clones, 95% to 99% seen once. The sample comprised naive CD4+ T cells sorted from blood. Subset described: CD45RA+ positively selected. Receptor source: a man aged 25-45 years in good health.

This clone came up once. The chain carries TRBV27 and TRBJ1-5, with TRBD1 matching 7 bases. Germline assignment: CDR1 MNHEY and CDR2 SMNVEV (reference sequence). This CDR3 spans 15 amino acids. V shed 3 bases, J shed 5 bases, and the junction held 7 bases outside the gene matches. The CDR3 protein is CASSFQGGRDQPQHF. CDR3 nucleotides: TGTGCCAGCAGTTTTCAGGGGGGTCGTGATCAGCCCCAGCATTTT.

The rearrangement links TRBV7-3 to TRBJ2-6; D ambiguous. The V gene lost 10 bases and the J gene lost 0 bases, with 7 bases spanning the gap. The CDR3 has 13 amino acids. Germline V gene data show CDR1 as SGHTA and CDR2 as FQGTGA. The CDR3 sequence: CATQSSGANVLTF. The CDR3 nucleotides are TGTGCCACCCAGAGCTCTGGGGCCAACGTCCTGACTTTC.

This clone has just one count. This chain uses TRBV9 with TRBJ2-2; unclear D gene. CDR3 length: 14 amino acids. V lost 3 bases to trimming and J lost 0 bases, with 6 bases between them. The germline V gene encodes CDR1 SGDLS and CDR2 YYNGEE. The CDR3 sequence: CASSGRPNTGELFF. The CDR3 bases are TGTGCCAGCAGCGGACGTCCGAACACCGGGGAGCTGTTTTTT.

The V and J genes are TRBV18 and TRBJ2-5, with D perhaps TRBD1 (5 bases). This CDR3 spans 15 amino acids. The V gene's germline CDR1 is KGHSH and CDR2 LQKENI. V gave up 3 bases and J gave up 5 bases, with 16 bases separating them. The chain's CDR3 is CASSPQGAWGETQYF. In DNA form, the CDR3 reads TGTGCCAGCTCACCCCAGGGCGCGTGGGGCGAGACCCAGTACTTC.

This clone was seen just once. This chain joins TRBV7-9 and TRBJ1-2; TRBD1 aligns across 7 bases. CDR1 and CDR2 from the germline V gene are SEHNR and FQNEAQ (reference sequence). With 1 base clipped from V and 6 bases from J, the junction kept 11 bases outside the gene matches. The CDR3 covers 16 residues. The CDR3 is CASSLDPGQIRDGYTF. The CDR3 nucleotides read TGTGCCAGCAGCTTAGACCCGGGACAGATTAGAGATGGCTACACCTTC.

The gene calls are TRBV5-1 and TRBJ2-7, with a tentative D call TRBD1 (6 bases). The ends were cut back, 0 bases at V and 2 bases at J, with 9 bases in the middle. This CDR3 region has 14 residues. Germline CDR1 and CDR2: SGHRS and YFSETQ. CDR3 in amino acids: CASSLDRATYEQYF. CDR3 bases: TGCGCCAGCAGCTTGGACAGGGCGACCTACGAGCAGTACTTC.

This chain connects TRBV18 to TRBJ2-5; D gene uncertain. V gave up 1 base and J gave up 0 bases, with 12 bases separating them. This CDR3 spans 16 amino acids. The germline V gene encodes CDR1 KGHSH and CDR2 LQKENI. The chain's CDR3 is CASSPQWMYDQETQYF. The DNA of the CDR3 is TGTGCCAGCTCACCACAATGGATGTATGACCAAGAGACCCAGTACTTC.

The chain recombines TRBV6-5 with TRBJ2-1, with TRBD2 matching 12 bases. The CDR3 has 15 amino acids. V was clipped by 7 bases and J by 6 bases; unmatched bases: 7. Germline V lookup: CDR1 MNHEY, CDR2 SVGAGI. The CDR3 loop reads CASTERLAGVNEQFF. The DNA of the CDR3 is TGTGCCAGCACGGAACGACTAGCGGGAGTCAATGAGCAGTTCTTC.

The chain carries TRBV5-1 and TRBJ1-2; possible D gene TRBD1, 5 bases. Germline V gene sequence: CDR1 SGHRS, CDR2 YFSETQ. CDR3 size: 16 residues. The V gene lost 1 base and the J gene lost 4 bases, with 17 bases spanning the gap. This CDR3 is CASSLSRTSEFYGYTF. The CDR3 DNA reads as TGCGCCAGCAGCTTGTCTCGGACATCGGAATTCTATGGCTACACCTTC.

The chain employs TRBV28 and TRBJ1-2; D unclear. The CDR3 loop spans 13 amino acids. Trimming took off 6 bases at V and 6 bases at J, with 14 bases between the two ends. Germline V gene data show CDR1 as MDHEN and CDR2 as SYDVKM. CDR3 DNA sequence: TGTGCCAGCAGGCCGAATCTAGCCCATGGCTACACCTTC. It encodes CASRPNLAHGYTF.

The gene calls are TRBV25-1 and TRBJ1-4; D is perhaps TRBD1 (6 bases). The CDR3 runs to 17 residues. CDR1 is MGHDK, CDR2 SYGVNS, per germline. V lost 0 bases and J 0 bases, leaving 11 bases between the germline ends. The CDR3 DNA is TGTGCCAGCAGTGAATATAAGGGGGGGGCAACTAATGAAAAACTGTTTTTT. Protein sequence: CASSEYKGGATNEKLFF.

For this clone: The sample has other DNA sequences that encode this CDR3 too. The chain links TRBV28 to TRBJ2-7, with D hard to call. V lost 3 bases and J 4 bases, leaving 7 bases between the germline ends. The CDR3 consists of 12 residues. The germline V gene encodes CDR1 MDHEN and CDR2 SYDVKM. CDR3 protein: CASSFGRYEQYF. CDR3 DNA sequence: TGTGCCAGCAGTTTCGGTCGTTACGAGCAGTACTTC.

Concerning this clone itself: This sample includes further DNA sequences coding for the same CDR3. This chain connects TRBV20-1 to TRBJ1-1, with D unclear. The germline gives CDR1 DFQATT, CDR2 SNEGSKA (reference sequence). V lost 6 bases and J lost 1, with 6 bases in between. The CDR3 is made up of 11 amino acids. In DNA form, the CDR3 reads TGCAGTGCATCCAGGAACACTGAAGCTTTCTTT. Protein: CSASRNTEAFF.

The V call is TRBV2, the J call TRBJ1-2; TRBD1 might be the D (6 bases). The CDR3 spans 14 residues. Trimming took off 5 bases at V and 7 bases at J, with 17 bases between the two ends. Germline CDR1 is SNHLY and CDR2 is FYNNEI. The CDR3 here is CASSFLGQSRGYTF. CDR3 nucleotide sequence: TGTGCCAGCAGTTTCCTCGGACAGTCTCGTGGCTACACCTTC.

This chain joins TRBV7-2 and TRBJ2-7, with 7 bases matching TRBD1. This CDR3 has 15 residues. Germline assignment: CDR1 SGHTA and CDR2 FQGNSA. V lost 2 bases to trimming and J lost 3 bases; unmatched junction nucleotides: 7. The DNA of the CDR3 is TGTGCCAGCAGCTTACTCACAGGGGCATTCTACGAGCAGTACTTC. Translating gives CASSLLTGAFYEQYF.

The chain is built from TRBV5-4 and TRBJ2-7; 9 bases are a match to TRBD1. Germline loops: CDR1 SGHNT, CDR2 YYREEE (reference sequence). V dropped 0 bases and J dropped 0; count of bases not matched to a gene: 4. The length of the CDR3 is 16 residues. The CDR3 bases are TGTGCCAGCAGCTTGGGAGGGACAGGGAGCTCCTACGAGCAGTACTTC. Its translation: CASSLGGTGSSYEQYF.

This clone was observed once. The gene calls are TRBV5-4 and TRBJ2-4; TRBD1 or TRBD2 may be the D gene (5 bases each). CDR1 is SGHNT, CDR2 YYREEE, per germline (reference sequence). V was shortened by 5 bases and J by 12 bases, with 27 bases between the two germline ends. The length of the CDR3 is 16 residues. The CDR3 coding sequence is TGTGCCAGCAGACACAACCCCGGGACGGACCATAGGGATCAGTACTTC. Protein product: CASRHNPGTDHRDQYF.

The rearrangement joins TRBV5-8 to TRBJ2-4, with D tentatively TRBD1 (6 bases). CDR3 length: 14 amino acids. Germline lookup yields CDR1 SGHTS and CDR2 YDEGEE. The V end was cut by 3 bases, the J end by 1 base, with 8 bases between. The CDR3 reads CASSSTGAKNIQYF. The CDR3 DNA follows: TGTGCCAGCAGCTCCACAGGGGCCAAAAACATTCAGTACTTC.

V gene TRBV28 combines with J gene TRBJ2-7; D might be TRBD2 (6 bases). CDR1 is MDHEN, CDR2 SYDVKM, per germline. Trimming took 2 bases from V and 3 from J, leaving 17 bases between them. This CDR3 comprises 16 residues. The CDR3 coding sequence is TGTGCCAGCAGTTTAGGGACTCTACCCGAGGTCTACGAGCAGTACTTC. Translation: CASSLGTLPEVYEQYF.

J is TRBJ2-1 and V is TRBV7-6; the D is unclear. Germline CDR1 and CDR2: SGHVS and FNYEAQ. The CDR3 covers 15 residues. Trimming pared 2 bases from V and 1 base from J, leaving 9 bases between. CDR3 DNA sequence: TGTGCCAGCAGCTTACGGCGCTTTTCCTACAATGAGCAGTTCTTC. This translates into CASSLRRFSYNEQFF.

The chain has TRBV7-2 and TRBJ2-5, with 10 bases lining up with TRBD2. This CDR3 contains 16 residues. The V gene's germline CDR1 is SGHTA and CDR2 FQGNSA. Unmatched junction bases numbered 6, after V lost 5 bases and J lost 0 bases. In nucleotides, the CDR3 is TGTGCCAGCAGCCTAGGACTAGCGGAGAACCAAGAGACCCAGTACTTC. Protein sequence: CASSLGLAENQETQYF.

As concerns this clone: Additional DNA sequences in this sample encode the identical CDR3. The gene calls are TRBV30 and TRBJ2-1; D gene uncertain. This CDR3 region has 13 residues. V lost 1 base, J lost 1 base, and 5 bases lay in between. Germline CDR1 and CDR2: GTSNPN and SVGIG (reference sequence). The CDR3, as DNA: TGTGCCTGGAGTGCCTCATCCTACAATGAGCAGTTCTTC. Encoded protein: CAWSASSYNEQFF.

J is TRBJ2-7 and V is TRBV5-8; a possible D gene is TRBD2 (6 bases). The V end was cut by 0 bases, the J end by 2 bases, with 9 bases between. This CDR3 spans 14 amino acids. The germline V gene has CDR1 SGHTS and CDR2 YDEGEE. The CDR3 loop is CASSLGLVAYEQYF. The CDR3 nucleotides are TGTGCCAGCAGCTTGGGACTAGTGGCCTACGAGCAGTACTTC.

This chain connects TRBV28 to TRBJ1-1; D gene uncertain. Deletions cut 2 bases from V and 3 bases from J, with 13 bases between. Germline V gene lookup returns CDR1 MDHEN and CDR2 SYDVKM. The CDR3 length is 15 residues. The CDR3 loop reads CASSLAALSDTEAFF. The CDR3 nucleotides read TGTGCCAGCAGTTTAGCCGCATTGTCCGACACTGAAGCTTTCTTT. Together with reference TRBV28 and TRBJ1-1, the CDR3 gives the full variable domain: DVKVTQSSRYLVKRTGEKVFLECVQDMDHENMFWYRQDPGLGLRLIYFSYDVKMKEKGDIPEGYSVSREKKERFSLILESASTNQTSMYLCASSLAALSDTEAFFGQGTRLTVV.

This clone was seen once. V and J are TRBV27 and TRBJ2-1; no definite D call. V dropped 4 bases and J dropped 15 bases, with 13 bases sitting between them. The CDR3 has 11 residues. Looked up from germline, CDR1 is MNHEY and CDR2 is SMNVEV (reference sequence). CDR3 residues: CASSSGAMWFF. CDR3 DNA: TGTGCCAGCAGTTCCGGAGCGATGTGGTTCTTC.

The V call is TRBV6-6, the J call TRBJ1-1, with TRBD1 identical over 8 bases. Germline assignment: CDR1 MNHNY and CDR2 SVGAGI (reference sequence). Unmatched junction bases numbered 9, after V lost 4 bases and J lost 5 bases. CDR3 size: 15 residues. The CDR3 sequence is CASSFRQGRTTEAFF. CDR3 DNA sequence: TGTGCCAGCAGTTTCAGACAGGGGAGGACTACTGAAGCTTTCTTT.

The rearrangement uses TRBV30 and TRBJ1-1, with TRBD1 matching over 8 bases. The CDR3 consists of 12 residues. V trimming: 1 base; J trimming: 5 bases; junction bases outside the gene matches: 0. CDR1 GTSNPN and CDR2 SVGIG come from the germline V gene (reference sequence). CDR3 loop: CAWSDRGTEAFF. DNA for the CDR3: TGTGCCTGGAGTGACAGGGGGACTGAAGCTTTCTTT.

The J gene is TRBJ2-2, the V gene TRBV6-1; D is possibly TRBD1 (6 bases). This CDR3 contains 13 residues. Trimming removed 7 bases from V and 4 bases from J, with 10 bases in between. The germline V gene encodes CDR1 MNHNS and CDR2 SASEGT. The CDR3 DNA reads TGTGCCAGCACGGGACAACCCACCGGGGAGCTGTTTTTT. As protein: CASTGQPTGELFF.

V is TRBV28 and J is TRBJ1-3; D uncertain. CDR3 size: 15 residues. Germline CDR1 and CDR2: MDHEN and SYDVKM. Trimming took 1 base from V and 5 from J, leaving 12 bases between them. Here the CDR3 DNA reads TGTGCCAGCAGTTTATCTGACGGCCCCCGAAACACCATATATTTT. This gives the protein CASSLSDGPRNTIYF.

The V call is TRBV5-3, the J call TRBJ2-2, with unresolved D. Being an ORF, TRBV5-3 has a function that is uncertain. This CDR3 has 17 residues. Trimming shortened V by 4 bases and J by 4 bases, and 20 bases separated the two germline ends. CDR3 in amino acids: CARSPPKGNRVTGELFF. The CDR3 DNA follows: TGTGCCAGAAGCCCCCCCAAAGGGAATCGGGTCACCGGGGAGCTGTTTTTT.

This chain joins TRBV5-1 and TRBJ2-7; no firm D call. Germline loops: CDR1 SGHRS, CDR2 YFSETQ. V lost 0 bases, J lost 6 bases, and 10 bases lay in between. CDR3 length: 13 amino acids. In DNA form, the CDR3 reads TGCGCCAGCAGCTTGGATACCAGAGGCGAGCAGTACTTC. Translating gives CASSLDTRGEQYF.

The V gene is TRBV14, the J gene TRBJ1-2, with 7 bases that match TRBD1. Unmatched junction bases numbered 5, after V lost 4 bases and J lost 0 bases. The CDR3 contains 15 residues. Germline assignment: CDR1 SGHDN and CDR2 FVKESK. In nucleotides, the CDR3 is TGTGCCAGCAGCCCTCTGGGACAGCCTAACTATGGCTACACCTTC. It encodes CASSPLGQPNYGYTF.